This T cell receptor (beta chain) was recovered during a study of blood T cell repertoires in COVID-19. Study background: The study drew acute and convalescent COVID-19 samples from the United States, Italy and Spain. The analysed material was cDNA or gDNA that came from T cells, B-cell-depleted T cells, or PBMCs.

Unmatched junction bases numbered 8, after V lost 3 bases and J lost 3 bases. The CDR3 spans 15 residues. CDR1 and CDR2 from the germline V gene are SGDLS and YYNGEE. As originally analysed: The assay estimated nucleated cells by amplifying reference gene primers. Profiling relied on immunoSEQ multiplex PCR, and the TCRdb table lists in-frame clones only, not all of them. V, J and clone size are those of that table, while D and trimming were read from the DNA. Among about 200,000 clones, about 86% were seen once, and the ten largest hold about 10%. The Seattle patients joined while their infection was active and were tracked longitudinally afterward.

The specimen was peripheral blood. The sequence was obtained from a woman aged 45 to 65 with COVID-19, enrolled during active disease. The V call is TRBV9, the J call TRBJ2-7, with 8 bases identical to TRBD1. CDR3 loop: CASSASGTGFYEQYF. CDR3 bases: TGTGCCAGCAGCGCCTCCGGGACAGGATTCTACGAGCAGTACTTC.